The subject of this entry is one TCR beta chain. The CDR3 extends over 15 amino acids. V lost 2 bases and J lost 7, with 17 bases in between. Germline V CDR1 and CDR2: SGHVS, FNYEAQ. The source of the sample is a study of blood T cell repertoires in COVID-19. As for the study in general: PBMCs, B-cell-depleted T cells, or T cells provided the cDNA or gDNA that made up the material.

As handled by the study authors: Reference gene primer amplification yielded estimated nucleated cell counts. Assay used: immunoSEQ multiplex PCR; TCRdb lists only in-frame clones, some missing. V, J and clone size derive from that table, while D and trimming were established from the DNA sequence. This table holds about 200,000 clones, roughly nine tenths found once. This clonotype was obtained from a woman between 65 and 79 years old with acute or convalescent COVID-19. The material sequenced was peripheral blood. The V and J genes are TRBV7-6 and TRBJ1-1; D may be TRBD1 (5 bases). In nucleotides, the CDR3 is TGTGCCAGCAGCTTATCTGGTGCGGGAGGGGTTGAAGCTTTCTTT. This codes for CASSLSGAGGVEAFF. Full variable domain (rest looked up from reference TRBV7-6 and TRBJ1-1): GAGVSQSPRYKVTKRGQDVALRCDPISGHVSLYWYRQALGQGPEFLTYFNYEAQQDKSGLPNDRFSAERPEGSISTLTIQRTEQRDSAMYRCASSLSGAGGVEAFFGQGTRLTVV.